The 22 T cell receptor beta chains below were found in one sample sequenced in a study of T-cell memory formation after mild COVID-19. TCRdb re-derived calls from the 5' RACE reads in MiXCR, one entry per CDR3 protein. The table shows fewer than 150,000 distinct CDR3 sequences, with more than 13% occurring only once. The sample comprised PBMCs or a T cell subset sorted from them (not recorded which). Receptors were obtained from an adult woman who had mild COVID-19 (a few samples of this study predate the infection). Cell type and time point are not known.

Many counts were recorded for this clonotype. The genes are TRBV7-8 and TRBJ2-7; D call uncertain. The V gene's germline CDR1 is SGHVS and CDR2 FQNEAQ. The CDR3 consists of 16 residues. Trimming removed 3 bases from V and 2 bases from J, with 17 bases in between. The CDR3 reads CASSFRFRPFTYEQYF. The CDR3 DNA reads TGTGCCAGCAGCTTTCGTTTCAGGCCTTTTACCTACGAGCAGTACTTC.

This clonotype was seen ten or more times. The rearrangement uses TRBV2 and TRBJ2-1; D is unclear. The length of the CDR3 is 16 residues. Germline V gene data show CDR1 as SNHLY and CDR2 as FYNNEI. Trimming took 7 bases from V and 0 from J, leaving 16 bases between them. CDR3 coding DNA: TGTGCCAGCATGGTCCCGGTTCTGACCTCCTACAATGAGCAGTTCTTC. Protein sequence: CASMVPVLTSYNEQFF. Full variable domain (rest looked up from reference TRBV2 and TRBJ2-1): EPEVTQTPSHQVTQMGQEVILRCVPISNHLYFYWYRQILGQKVEFLVSFYNNEISEKSEIFDDQFSVERPDGSNFTLKIRSTKLEDSAMYFCASMVPVLTSYNEQFFGPGTRLTVL.

This clonotype was counted at least ten times. This sequence joins TRBV20-1 and TRBJ2-7; no firm D call. The CDR3 contains 15 residues. Trimming pared 6 bases from V and 2 bases from J, leaving 20 bases between. Germline V gene data show CDR1 as DFQATT and CDR2 as SNEGSKA (reference sequence). CDR3 bases: TGCAGTGCACCGGTTTTGGCAACTGGGGCCTACGAGCAGTACTTC. Translating it yields CSAPVLATGAYEQYF.

This clonotype was observed a handful of times. This chain uses TRBV10-3 with TRBJ1-2; a possible D gene is TRBD1 (6 bases). Trimming cost V 6 bases and J 4 bases, with 21 bases left between them. Germline CDR1 reads ENHRY; CDR2 reads SYGVKD. The CDR3 has 16 amino acids. DNA for the CDR3: TGTGCCATCAGGGGGGCCGAGGGGACCCCGGTCTATGGCTACACCTTC. Translating gives CAIRGAEGTPVYGYTF.

The V gene is TRBV2, the J gene TRBJ2-1; the D call may be TRBD1 or TRBD2 (5 bases each). Germline V gene data show CDR1 as SNHLY and CDR2 as FYNNEI. The CDR3 runs 11 residues. The germline V and J ends were trimmed by 7 bases and 8 bases, with 9 bases remaining between them. The CDR3, as DNA: TGTGCCAGCATCCGGGGCCATGAGCAGTTCTTC. Its protein product is CASIRGHEQFF.

This clonotype was recorded at least ten times. The rearrangement joins TRBV27 to TRBJ2-1, with 8 bases aligning to TRBD2. This CDR3 is 16 amino acids long. CDR1 is MNHEY and CDR2 is SMNVEV in the germline V gene (reference sequence). The ends lost 6 bases at V and 2 bases at J; junction bases unmatched: 9. This chain's CDR3 is CASRIDSGAPYNEQFF. In nucleotides, the CDR3 is TGTGCCAGCAGAATCGATAGCGGGGCTCCCTACAATGAGCAGTTCTTC.

The chain couples TRBV7-9 to TRBJ2-3, with D perhaps TRBD2 (6 bases). Trimming pared 4 bases from V and 1 base from J, leaving 15 bases between. Germline CDR1 is SEHNR and CDR2 is FQNEAQ (reference sequence). The CDR3 covers 16 residues. The CDR3 spells CASSSTESGGTDTQYF. Written as DNA, the CDR3 is TGTGCCAGCAGCTCTACCGAGTCGGGAGGCACAGATACGCAGTATTTT.

The gene calls are TRBV7-9 and TRBJ2-7; D perhaps matches TRBD2 (6 bases). The V gene lost 5 bases and the J gene lost 0 bases, with 20 bases spanning the gap. The CDR3 extends over 17 amino acids. Germline assignment: CDR1 SEHNR and CDR2 FQNEAQ (reference sequence). The CDR3 bases are TGTGCCAGCAGCCTATCATCCGGAGGGCTAGCCTCCTACGAGCAGTACTTC. This gives the protein CASSLSSGGLASYEQYF.

This clonotype was detected only a few times. The DNA of the CDR3 is TGTGCCAGCAGTGTACTAGCGGGAGACTACGAGCAGTACTTC. Its protein is CASSVLAGDYEQYF. This chain joins TRBV6-6 and TRBJ2-7, with 11 bases matching TRBD2. There are 14 residues in the CDR3. J lost 3 bases, V lost 5 bases, and 3 bases had no gene match. Germline V lookup: CDR1 MNHNY, CDR2 SVGAGI (reference sequence).

This clonotype appeared a few times. CDR3 sequence reads: CATSFWNTEAFF. CDR3 DNA: TGTGCCACCAGTTTTTGGAACACTGAAGCTTTCTTT. The chain recombines TRBV24-1 with TRBJ1-1; D remains ambiguous. This CDR3 is 12 amino acids long. V dropped 6 bases and J dropped 1 base, with 5 bases sitting between them. Germline V lookup: CDR1 KGHDR, CDR2 SFDVKD.

This clonotype appeared a few times. The chain couples TRBV7-8 to TRBJ2-7, with D perhaps assigned TRBD1 or TRBD2 (5 bases each). Trimming took 4 bases from V and 5 from J, leaving 18 bases between them. This CDR3 comprises 15 residues. Germline loops: CDR1 SGHVS, CDR2 FQNEAQ. CDR3 nucleotide sequence: TGTGCCAGCAGCTCAATGGTGGGGCAGACTAACGAGCAGTACTTC. This encodes CASSSMVGQTNEQYF.

This chain connects TRBV4-3 to TRBJ1-1; tentatively, D is TRBD1 (5 bases). Germline V lookup: CDR1 LGHNA, CDR2 YSLEER. The CDR3 has 13 residues. V lost 3 bases, J lost 8 bases, and 13 bases lay in between. As DNA, the CDR3 is TGCGCCAGCAGCCACGACCACGGGGCAGAAGCTTTCTTT. It encodes CASSHDHGAEAFF.

The genes are TRBV11-2 and TRBJ2-5, with D tentatively TRBD1 (6 bases). This CDR3 region has 12 residues. Looked up from germline, CDR1 is SGHAT and CDR2 is FQNNGV. V shed 3 bases and J shed 8 bases, with 10 bases lying between them. CDR3 amino acids: CASSFVGATQYF. In DNA, the CDR3 is TGTGCCAGCAGCTTTGTGGGGGCTACCCAGTACTTC. Full variable domain (missing parts from reference TRBV11-2 and TRBJ2-5): EAGVAQSPRYKIIEKRQSVAFWCNPISGHATLYWYQQILGQGPKLLIQFQNNGVVDDSQLPKDRFSAERLKGVDSTLKIQPAKLEDSAVYLCASSFVGATQYFGPGTRLLVL.

V gene TRBV19 combines with J gene TRBJ1-2, with TRBD1 matching 9 bases. The CDR3 length is 13 residues. In germline, CDR1 is LNHDA, CDR2 SQIVND (reference sequence). J was trimmed by 6 bases and V by 3 bases; bases with no gene match: 2. CDR3 amino acids: CASSIGTGNGYTF. CDR3 DNA sequence: TGTGCCAGTAGTATTGGGACAGGGAATGGCTACACCTTC.

This clonotype showed up just a few times. V and J are TRBV2 and TRBJ2-3; the match to TRBD2 covers 8 bases. Losses at the gene ends were 2 bases for V and 0 bases for J; bases not matched to a gene: 4. Germline V CDR1 and CDR2: SNHLY, FYNNEI. The CDR3 has 16 residues. The CDR3 here is CASSELTSASTDTQYF. In DNA, the CDR3 is TGTGCCAGCAGTGAATTGACTAGCGCTAGCACAGATACGCAGTATTTT.

This clonotype was observed a few times. The rearrangement uses TRBV7-6 and TRBJ2-7, with 7 bases lining up with TRBD2. This CDR3 spans 15 amino acids. V was pared by 5 bases and J by 5 bases, with 12 bases of the junction left unmatched. CDR1 and CDR2 (germline): SGHVS, FNYEAQ. Here the CDR3 reads CASSPGGGPPDEQYF. In nucleotides, the CDR3 is TGTGCCAGCAGCCCAGGCGGGGGACCCCCAGACGAGCAGTACTTC.

V is TRBV24-1 and J is TRBJ2-3, with 7 bases lining up with TRBD2. The CDR3 totals 19 residues. Trimming at V came to 4 bases and at J to 1 base, leaving 16 bases not matched to a gene. CDR1 and CDR2 (germline): KGHDR, SFDVKD. The CDR3 bases are TGTGCCACCAGTGACCCCGGGCCGGAGCGGGCGGGGGGCACAGATACGCAGTATTTT. This encodes CATSDPGPERAGGTDTQYF.

This clonotype was seen a handful of times. The rearrangement links TRBV7-9 to TRBJ2-1; D is unclear. This CDR3 region has 12 residues. Trimming took 4 bases from V and 8 from J, leaving 9 bases between them. Germline CDR1 reads SEHNR; CDR2 reads FQNEAQ (reference sequence). The CDR3 spells CASSYGRHEQFF. CDR3 DNA: TGTGCCAGCAGCTATGGTCGGCATGAGCAGTTCTTC.

The J gene is TRBJ2-5, the V gene TRBV7-9, with 8 bases fitting TRBD2. J was trimmed by 2 bases and V by 5 bases; bases with no gene match: 10. Germline V gene lookup returns CDR1 SEHNR and CDR2 FQNEAQ (reference sequence). This CDR3 spans 16 amino acids. CDR3 sequence (DNA): TGTGCCAGCAGCCTCGCGGGAGGATGGCCTCAAGAGACCCAGTACTTC. It yields the protein CASSLAGGWPQETQYF.

The gene calls are TRBV13 and TRBJ2-7, with a weak D call TRBD1 (6 bases). Between the trimmed V and J ends, which lost 5 bases and 1 base, there was a span of 15 bases. Germline-derived CDR1 and CDR2 are PRHDT and FYEKMQ (reference sequence). The CDR3 length is 15 residues. CDR3 in amino acids: CASSVRTAWSYEQYF. Written as DNA, the CDR3 is TGTGCCAGCAGCGTCCGGACAGCGTGGTCCTACGAGCAGTACTTC.

J is TRBJ2-3 and V is TRBV12-3 or TRBV12-4, with 8 positions matching TRBD2. The CDR3 is 15 residues long. Trimming removed 3 bases from V and 2 bases from J; junction bases left unmatched: 4. CDR3 residues: CASSFAAGVTDTQYF. CDR3 coding DNA: TGTGCCAGCAGTTTTGCAGCGGGGGTCACAGATACGCAGTATTTT.

This clonotype was found a few times. The chain uses TRBV30 and TRBJ2-7; possible D gene TRBD2, 6 bases. Germline CDR1 reads GTSNPN; CDR2 reads SVGIG (reference sequence). The ends were cut back, 3 bases at V and 3 bases at J, with 15 bases in the middle. This CDR3 region has 14 residues. CDR3 sequence: CAWSPGREVYEQYF. In DNA form, the CDR3 reads TGTGCCTGGAGCCCCGGCAGGGAGGTCTACGAGCAGTACTTC.